This section outlines one TCR beta chain sequence together with its context. Its target is not known. This specimen comes from a study of identical twins. Broader study findings: Fewer insertions were carried by abundant cord blood beta clonotypes, but none was seen in memory repertoires. The authors drew conclusions from cross-sectional statistical analysis rather than following the same donors.

TCRdb itself ran the 5' RACE reads through MiXCR, one entry per CDR3 protein. The sample has under 300,000 distinct CDR3 sequences; about an eighth are singletons. Germline lookup yields CDR1 LGHDT and CDR2 YNNKEL (reference sequence). The CDR3 loop spans 13 amino acids. Trimming took 10 bases from V and 1 from J, leaving 14 bases between them. A further study also used this sample, focusing on yellow fever vaccine responses in identical twins.

This clonotype was sampled from a young woman in good health. The V and J genes are TRBV3-1 and TRBJ2-7, with D uncertain. The sample consisted of memory (CD45RO+) T cells sorted from blood. In nucleotides, the CDR3 is TGTGCCACCCGACATCCTGATTCCTACGAGCAGTACTTC. Its protein is CATRHPDSYEQYF.